This is a list of T cell receptor beta chains from one sample in a study of OX40 agonist ivuxolimab in advanced cancers. The repertoire was sequenced with immunoSEQ multiplex PCR; TCRdb's copy has only in-frame clones and lacks some. The sample lists about 80,000 clones, about 83% seen once, with around 25% in the top ten. The sample consisted of CD4+ or CD8+ T cells sorted from blood, taken in a trial of the OX40 agonist ivuxolimab. Every receptor here comes from an adult with an advanced solid tumor such as melanoma, head and neck, liver or kidney cancer. Each CDR3 is given with its conserved first and last residue. Each record gives: V gene, J gene, D gene, clone size, CDR3 protein, CDR3 DNA. A D gene is named only where the DNA matches it firmly. Size tells how often a clone was seen (once, few, many) or the class of an expanded clone, and some rows leave it out.

V gene: TRBV5-1; J gene: TRBJ1-2; D gene: TRBD1; clone size: -; CDR3 protein: CASSSDRGNGYTF; CDR3 DNA: TGCGCCAGCAGCTCCGACAGGGGCAATGGCTACACCTTC
V gene: TRBV28; J gene: TRBJ1-5; D gene: -; clone size: -; CDR3 protein: CASSLWDADYNQPQHF; CDR3 DNA: TGTGCCAGCAGTTTATGGGACGCTGACTACAATCAGCCCCAGCATTTT
V gene: TRBV28; J gene: TRBJ2-5; D gene: -; clone size: -; CDR3 protein: CASSFGGQETQYF; CDR3 DNA: TGTGCCAGCAGTTTTGGAGGGCAAGAGACCCAGTACTTC
V gene: TRBV2; J gene: TRBJ1-2; D gene: -; clone size: few; CDR3 protein: CASSGQRYGYTF; CDR3 DNA: TGTGCCAGCAGCGGACAGCGCTATGGCTACACCTTC
V gene: TRBV30; J gene: TRBJ2-7; D gene: -; clone size: -; CDR3 protein: CAWSVQASSYEQYF; CDR3 DNA: TGTGCCTGGAGTGTACAGGCTTCCTCCTACGAGCAGTACTTC
V gene: TRBV19; J gene: TRBJ2-7; D gene: TRBD1; clone size: -; CDR3 protein: CASSPEGGAEQYF; CDR3 DNA: TGTGCCAGTAGTCCTGAAGGGGGCGCCGAGCAGTACTTC
V gene: TRBV30; J gene: TRBJ2-5; D gene: -; clone size: -; CDR3 protein: CACLPGPAQLQETQYF; CDR3 DNA: TGTGCCTGCCTTCCGGGACCCGCACAACTACAAGAGACCCAGTACTTC
V gene: TRBV6-1; J gene: TRBJ1-2; D gene: -; clone size: -; CDR3 protein: CASSEARGGEGYGYTF; CDR3 DNA: TGTGCCAGCAGTGAAGCGCGAGGGGGAGAAGGCTATGGCTACACCTTC
V gene: TRBV7-2; J gene: TRBJ2-4; D gene: TRBD1; clone size: -; CDR3 protein: CASSLSSGGRNIQYF; CDR3 DNA: TGTGCCAGCAGCTTAAGTTCAGGGGGCCGGAACATTCAGTACTTC
V gene: TRBV5-1; J gene: TRBJ2-7; D gene: -; clone size: -; CDR3 protein: CASSSSTVPGYEQYF; CDR3 DNA: TGCGCCAGCAGCTCCTCGACAGTTCCAGGCTACGAGCAGTACTTC
V gene: TRBV11-2; J gene: TRBJ1-1; D gene: -; clone size: -; CDR3 protein: CASSLAGSYTEAFF; CDR3 DNA: TGTGCCAGCAGCTTAGCGGGGTCCTACACTGAAGCTTTCTTT
V gene: TRBV19; J gene: TRBJ2-1; D gene: TRBD2; clone size: -; CDR3 protein: CASSILAGANEQFF; CDR3 DNA: TGTGCCAGTAGTATCCTAGCGGGAGCTAATGAGCAGTTCTTC
V gene: TRBV5-4; J gene: TRBJ2-3; D gene: TRBD2; clone size: -; CDR3 protein: CASSPKVSLAGGTYTDTQYF; CDR3 DNA: TGTGCCAGCAGCCCCAAAGTTTCGCTAGCGGGGGGGACCTACACAGATACGCAGTATTTT
V gene: TRBV4-3; J gene: TRBJ2-1; D gene: TRBD2; clone size: -; CDR3 protein: CASSRQPSGEYNEQFF; CDR3 DNA: TGCGCCAGCAGCCGGCAGCCTAGCGGAGAGTACAATGAGCAGTTCTTC
V gene: TRBV18; J gene: TRBJ1-1; D gene: -; clone size: -; CDR3 protein: CASSPQANTEAFF; CDR3 DNA: TGTGCCAGCTCTCCACAGGCGAACACTGAAGCTTTCTTT
V gene: TRBV7-6; J gene: TRBJ1-2; D gene: -; clone size: few; CDR3 protein: CASSTGPKTTGYTF; CDR3 DNA: TGTGCCAGCAGCACGGGACCGAAGACGACTGGCTACACCTTC
V gene: TRBV25-1; J gene: TRBJ2-5; D gene: TRBD2; clone size: -; CDR3 protein: CASNRGDQETQYF; CDR3 DNA: TGTGCCAGCAACCGGGGGGACCAAGAGACCCAGTACTTC
V gene: TRBV5-1; J gene: TRBJ2-1; D gene: TRBD1; clone size: -; CDR3 protein: CASRGGTGYDEQFF; CDR3 DNA: TGCGCCAGCAGGGGGGGGACAGGGTATGATGAGCAGTTCTTC
V gene: TRBV2; J gene: TRBJ2-2; D gene: -; clone size: -; CDR3 protein: CASRAGTSNTGELFF; CDR3 DNA: TGTGCCAGCAGGGCAGGAACATCGAACACCGGGGAGCTGTTTTTT
V gene: TRBV30; J gene: TRBJ1-1; D gene: TRBD1; clone size: -; CDR3 protein: CALGDRDTEAFF; CDR3 DNA: TGTGCCTTGGGTGACAGGGACACTGAAGCTTTCTTT
V gene: TRBV7-2; J gene: TRBJ2-7; D gene: -; clone size: -; CDR3 protein: CASSPWGNEQYF; CDR3 DNA: TGTGCCAGCAGCCCTTGGGGAAACGAGCAGTACTTC
V gene: TRBV2; J gene: TRBJ2-5; D gene: -; clone size: once; CDR3 protein: CATGRAQETQYF; CDR3 DNA: TGTGCCACCGGAAGGGCCCAAGAGACCCAGTACTTC
V gene: TRBV2; J gene: TRBJ2-3; D gene: TRBD2; clone size: -; CDR3 protein: CASTSGGGGGTDTQYF; CDR3 DNA: TGTGCCAGCACTAGCGGGGGGGGTGGTGGCACAGATACGCAGTATTTT
V gene: TRBV5-1; J gene: TRBJ2-2; D gene: TRBD2; clone size: -; CDR3 protein: CASRTGTSSYTGELFF; CDR3 DNA: TGCGCCAGCAGGACCGGGACTAGCTCTTACACCGGGGAGCTGTTTTTT
V gene: TRBV9; J gene: TRBJ2-7; D gene: -; clone size: once; CDR3 protein: CASSVVAGSLGEQYF; CDR3 DNA: TGTGCCAGCAGCGTAGTAGCAGGCTCATTGGGCGAGCAGTACTTC
V gene: TRBV6-5; J gene: TRBJ1-2; D gene: TRBD1; clone size: once; CDR3 protein: CASSRQGNYGYTF; CDR3 DNA: TGTGCCAGCAGTCGACAGGGAAACTATGGCTACACCTTC
V gene: TRBV19; J gene: TRBJ2-1; D gene: TRBD2; clone size: -; CDR3 protein: CASRTSGSYEQFF; CDR3 DNA: TGTGCCAGTCGGACTAGCGGGAGTTATGAGCAGTTCTTC
V gene: TRBV10-1; J gene: TRBJ2-7; D gene: TRBD2; clone size: few; CDR3 protein: CASSESRTSGGKSEQYF; CDR3 DNA: TGCGCCAGCAGTGAGTCCAGGACTAGCGGGGGGAAGAGCGAGCAGTACTTC
V gene: TRBV7-8; J gene: TRBJ2-7; D gene: TRBD2; clone size: few; CDR3 protein: CASSPLAGSGEQYF; CDR3 DNA: TGTGCCAGCAGCCCACTAGCGGGATCTGGCGAGCAGTACTTC
V gene: TRBV28; J gene: TRBJ2-2; D gene: -; clone size: -; CDR3 protein: CASRPGLGNTGELFF; CDR3 DNA: TGTGCCAGCAGACCGGGACTGGGGAACACCGGGGAGCTGTTTTTT
V gene: TRBV11-2; J gene: TRBJ2-7; D gene: -; clone size: -; CDR3 protein: CASSWRGNSYEQYF; CDR3 DNA: TGTGCCAGCAGCTGGCGGGGCAACTCCTACGAGCAGTACTTC
V gene: TRBV28; J gene: TRBJ2-7; D gene: -; clone size: -; CDR3 protein: CASRDPGANLEQYF; CDR3 DNA: TGTGCCAGCAGGGACCCGGGCGCAAACCTCGAGCAGTACTTC
V gene: TRBV7-9; J gene: TRBJ2-1; D gene: TRBD2; clone size: -; CDR3 protein: CASSSTSGATYNEQFF; CDR3 DNA: TGTGCCAGCAGCTCGACTAGCGGGGCCACCTACAATGAGCAGTTCTTC
V gene: TRBV5-4; J gene: TRBJ2-2; D gene: -; clone size: -; CDR3 protein: CASSLAPVPGINTGELFF; CDR3 DNA: TGTGCCAGCAGCTTGGCCCCCGTTCCGGGGATTAACACCGGGGAGCTGTTTTTT
V gene: TRBV27; J gene: TRBJ2-7; D gene: -; clone size: -; CDR3 protein: CASSLYVGIAPYEQYF; CDR3 DNA: TGTGCCAGCAGTTTATATGTAGGGATAGCCCCTTACGAGCAGTACTTC
V gene: TRBV15; J gene: TRBJ2-7; D gene: TRBD2; clone size: -; CDR3 protein: CATSRAGAGGSYEQYF; CDR3 DNA: TGTGCCACCAGCAGAGCGGGAGCGGGAGGCTCCTACGAGCAGTACTTC
V gene: TRBV27; J gene: TRBJ2-5; D gene: -; clone size: -; CDR3 protein: CASSLSWASETQYF; CDR3 DNA: TGTGCCAGCAGTTTATCTTGGGCGAGTGAGACCCAGTACTTC
V gene: TRBV7-6; J gene: TRBJ2-1; D gene: TRBD2; clone size: -; CDR3 protein: CASGLAGGVEQFF; CDR3 DNA: TGTGCCAGCGGGCTAGCGGGGGGGGTTGAGCAGTTCTTC
V gene: TRBV5-1; J gene: TRBJ2-3; D gene: TRBD2; clone size: -; CDR3 protein: CASSLPSGGDTQYF; CDR3 DNA: TGCGCCAGCAGCTTACCTAGCGGAGGGGATACGCAGTATTTT
V gene: TRBV19; J gene: TRBJ1-1; D gene: -; clone size: -; CDR3 protein: CASSPYGSNTEAFF; CDR3 DNA: TGTGCCAGTAGTCCGTACGGCTCGAACACTGAAGCTTTCTTT
V gene: TRBV11-3; J gene: TRBJ2-2; D gene: TRBD1; clone size: -; CDR3 protein: CASSLTLWDSPNTGELFF; CDR3 DNA: TGTGCCAGCAGCTTAACTCTCTGGGACAGCCCGAACACCGGGGAGCTGTTTTTT
V gene: TRBV5-4; J gene: TRBJ1-2; D gene: TRBD1; clone size: -; CDR3 protein: CASTLRDRGYYGYTF; CDR3 DNA: TGTGCCAGCACTTTAAGGGACAGGGGGTACTATGGCTACACCTTC
V gene: TRBV15; J gene: TRBJ2-7; D gene: TRBD2; clone size: -; CDR3 protein: CATSRVTSGHYEQYF; CDR3 DNA: TGTGCCACCAGCAGAGTTACTAGCGGGCACTACGAGCAGTACTTC
V gene: TRBV5-8; J gene: TRBJ2-1; D gene: -; clone size: -; CDR3 protein: CASSFWTPSYNEQFF; CDR3 DNA: TGTGCCAGCAGCTTTTGGACCCCGTCCTACAATGAGCAGTTCTTC
V gene: TRBV7-9; J gene: TRBJ2-1; D gene: TRBD1; clone size: -; CDR3 protein: CASRETRDSWNEQFF; CDR3 DNA: TGTGCCAGCAGGGAAACTCGGGACAGTTGGAATGAGCAGTTCTTC
V gene: TRBV7-2; J gene: TRBJ1-2; D gene: -; clone size: -; CDR3 protein: CASSLGAVRGRYGYTF; CDR3 DNA: TGTGCCAGCAGCTTAGGAGCGGTTCGGGGGAGGTATGGCTACACCTTC
V gene: TRBV13; J gene: TRBJ2-7; D gene: TRBD2; clone size: once; CDR3 protein: CASSPRGGIYEQYF; CDR3 DNA: TGTGCCAGCAGCCCCCGGGGGGGGATATACGAGCAGTACTTC
V gene: TRBV27; J gene: TRBJ1-4; D gene: TRBD1; clone size: -; CDR3 protein: CASSSTGGREKLFF; CDR3 DNA: TGTGCCAGCAGTTCCACAGGGGGCCGGGAAAAACTGTTTTTT
V gene: TRBV5-1; J gene: TRBJ2-2; D gene: TRBD1; clone size: -; CDR3 protein: CASSLAPGQERTGELFF; CDR3 DNA: TGCGCCAGCAGCTTGGCCCCGGGACAGGAGAGGACCGGGGAGCTGTTTTTT